The sequence of this T cell receptor beta chain was determined in a study of cytomegalovirus exposure and HLA in healthy donors. Participants comprised healthy donors of bone marrow. Findings and limits, study-wide: Some public TCRs appeared in many individuals, while most sequences were rare.

With regard to this clone: The antigen is undetermined.

V lost 10 bases and J 0 bases, leaving 16 bases between the germline ends. CDR1 and CDR2 (germline): SGHRS, YFSETQ. This CDR3 contains 14 residues. PCR was performed using 60 Vbeta and 13 Jbeta primers. Sequencing was performed with immunoSEQ multiplex PCR; in TCRdb, only in-frame clones are kept and a portion is missing. The repertoire holds 110,000 to 150,000 clones, with 70% as singletons. The chain has TRBV5-1 and TRBJ1-2; tentative D call: TRBD1 (5 bases). The sequenced sample consisted of PBMCs. This receptor was taken from a woman aged 60-75 years in good health and CMV-seropositive. CDR3 sequence reads: CASRDSLANYGYTF. The CDR3 nucleotides read TGCGCCTCTCGCGACAGCTTAGCTAACTATGGCTACACCTTC.